The 3 T cell receptor beta chains below were found in one sample sequenced in a study of T cells in tuberculosis. Profiled with immunoSEQ multiplex PCR; TCRdb holds only in-frame clones, not every one. The sample holds about 34,000 clones; roughly 93% are singletons and the top ten take roughly 10%. Noted time point: new active TB diagnosis, blood taken before or within 7 days of starting treatment. The sequences come from PBMCs, collected at tuberculosis diagnosis. These receptors were obtained from an adult with tuberculosis.

This chain joins TRBV7-8 and TRBJ2-7; TRBD2 might be the D (5 bases). Trimming took off 0 bases at V and 0 bases at J, with 9 bases between the two ends. Germline V gene data show CDR1 as SGHVS and CDR2 as FQNEAQ. The CDR3 loop spans 15 amino acids. The CDR3: CASSLARATSYEQYF. CDR3 DNA sequence: TGTGCCAGCAGCTTAGCGCGGGCGACCTCCTACGAGCAGTACTTC.

In its sample, this clone was seen once. The chain carries TRBV14 and TRBJ1-1; a weak D match, TRBD1 (5 bases). This CDR3 is built from 14 residues. The V end was cut by 4 bases, the J end by 4 bases, with 13 bases between. Per the germline V gene, CDR1 is SGHDN and CDR2 is FVKESK. For the CDR3, the DNA is TGTGCCAGCAGCCTTTACACAGGCACCACTGAAGCTTTCTTT. Protein sequence: CASSLYTGTTEAFF.

This clone appeared a single time. V usage is TRBV28 and J usage is TRBJ2-7; a possible D gene is TRBD1 (5 bases). From germline, CDR1 is MDHEN and CDR2 SYDVKM. V was cut by 7 bases and J by 3 bases, with 7 bases left in between. The CDR3 runs to 11 residues. This CDR3 reads CASIGVYEQYF. CDR3 coding DNA: TGTGCCAGCATAGGGGTCTACGAGCAGTACTTC. The full variable domain, completed using reference TRBV28 and TRBJ2-7, is DVKVTQSSRYLVKRTGEKVFLECVQDMDHENMFWYRQDPGLGLRLIYFSYDVKMKEKGDIPEGYSVSREKKERFSLILESASTNQTSMYLCASIGVYEQYFGPGTRLTVT.